This TCR beta chain was recovered during a study of T cells after yellow fever vaccination. This clonotype was seen a handful of times. Its antigen is not identified. The CDR3 is 15 residues long. Per the germline V gene, CDR1 is LGHNT and CDR2 is FRNRAP. V lost 5 bases to trimming and J lost 4 bases; unmatched junction nucleotides: 10. A single record per CDR3 protein comes from TCRdb applying MiXCR to the 5' RACE reads. This repertoire shows about 320,000 distinct CDR3 sequences, roughly an eighth found once; its top ten account for around 3%. Study outcomes and limitations: The booster response re-showed most primary clones: about 96% CD4, more than 70% CD8.

V gene TRBV12-5 combines with J gene TRBJ1-2; 7 bases line up with TRBD1. The material was CD4+ T cells sorted from PBMCs, obtained 15 days after the yellow fever booster vaccination. The receptor was isolated from a man between 18 and 35 years old who received the YFV17D yellow fever vaccine. DNA of the CDR3: TGTGCTAGTGGTAGAGAAGCAGGGGGTAGCTATGGCTACACCTTC. Translation: CASGREAGGSYGYTF.